This T cell receptor (beta chain) stems from a study of CD8 T cells in ankylosing spondylitis. Scientists made TCR beta libraries using quantitative 5'-RACE with molecular barcodes. Using its own MiXCR run on the 5' RACE reads, TCRdb lists one record per CDR3 protein. The sample gives hundreds of thousands of distinct CDR3 sequences, approximately 10% of which show up once; 0.51% is in the top ten. Regarding the study as a whole: Within ankylosing spondylitis blood, a TCR beta motif made up of seven to nine highly homologous variants appeared to be characteristic.

Trimming cost V 4 bases and J 5 bases, with 15 bases left between them. Germline CDR1 is LNHDA and CDR2 is SQIVND (reference sequence). CDR3 length: 15 residues. Concerning this clonotype itself: Its matching antigen is unknown.

This chain joins TRBV19 and TRBJ1-5; D uncertain. The sequence came from a male donor with ankylosing spondylitis. Material: blood, either unsorted or a sorted T cell fraction (not recorded which). The CDR3 region is CASSRYRSDDQPQHF. Here the CDR3 DNA reads TGTGCCAGTAGTAGATACCGGTCGGATGATCAGCCCCAGCATTTT.